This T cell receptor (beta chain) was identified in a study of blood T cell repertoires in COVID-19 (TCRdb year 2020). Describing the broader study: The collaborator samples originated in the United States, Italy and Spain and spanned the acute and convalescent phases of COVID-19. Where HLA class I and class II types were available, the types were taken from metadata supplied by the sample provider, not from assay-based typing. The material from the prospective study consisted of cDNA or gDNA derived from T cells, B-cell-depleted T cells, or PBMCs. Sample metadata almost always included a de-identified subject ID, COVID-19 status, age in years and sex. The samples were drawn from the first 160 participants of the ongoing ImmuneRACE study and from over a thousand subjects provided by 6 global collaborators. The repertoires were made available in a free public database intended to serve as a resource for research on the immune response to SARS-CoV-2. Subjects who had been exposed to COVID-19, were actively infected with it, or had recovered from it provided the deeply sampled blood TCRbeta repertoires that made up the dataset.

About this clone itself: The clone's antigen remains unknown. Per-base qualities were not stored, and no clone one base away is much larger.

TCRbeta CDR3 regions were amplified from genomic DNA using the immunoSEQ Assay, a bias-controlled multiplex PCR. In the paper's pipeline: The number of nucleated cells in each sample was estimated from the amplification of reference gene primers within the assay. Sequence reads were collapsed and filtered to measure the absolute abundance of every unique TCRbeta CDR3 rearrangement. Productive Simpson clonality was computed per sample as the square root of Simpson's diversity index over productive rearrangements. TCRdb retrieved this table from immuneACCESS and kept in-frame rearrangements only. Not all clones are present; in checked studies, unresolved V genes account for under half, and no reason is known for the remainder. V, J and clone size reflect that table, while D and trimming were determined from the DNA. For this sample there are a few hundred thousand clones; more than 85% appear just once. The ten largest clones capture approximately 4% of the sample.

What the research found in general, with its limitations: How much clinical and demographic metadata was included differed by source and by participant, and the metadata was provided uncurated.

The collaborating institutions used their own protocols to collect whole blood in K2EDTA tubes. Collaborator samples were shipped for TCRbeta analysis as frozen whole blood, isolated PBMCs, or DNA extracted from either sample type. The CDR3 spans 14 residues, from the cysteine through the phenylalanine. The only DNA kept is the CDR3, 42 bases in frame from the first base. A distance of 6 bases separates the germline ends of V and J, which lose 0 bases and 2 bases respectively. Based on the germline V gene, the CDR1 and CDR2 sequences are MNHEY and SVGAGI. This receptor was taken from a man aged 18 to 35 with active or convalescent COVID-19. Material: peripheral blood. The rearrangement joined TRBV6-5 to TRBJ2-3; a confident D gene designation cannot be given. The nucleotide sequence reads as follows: TGTGCCAGCAGTTACTCGAAGCCCACAGATACGCAGTATTTT. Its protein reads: CASSYSKPTDTQYF.